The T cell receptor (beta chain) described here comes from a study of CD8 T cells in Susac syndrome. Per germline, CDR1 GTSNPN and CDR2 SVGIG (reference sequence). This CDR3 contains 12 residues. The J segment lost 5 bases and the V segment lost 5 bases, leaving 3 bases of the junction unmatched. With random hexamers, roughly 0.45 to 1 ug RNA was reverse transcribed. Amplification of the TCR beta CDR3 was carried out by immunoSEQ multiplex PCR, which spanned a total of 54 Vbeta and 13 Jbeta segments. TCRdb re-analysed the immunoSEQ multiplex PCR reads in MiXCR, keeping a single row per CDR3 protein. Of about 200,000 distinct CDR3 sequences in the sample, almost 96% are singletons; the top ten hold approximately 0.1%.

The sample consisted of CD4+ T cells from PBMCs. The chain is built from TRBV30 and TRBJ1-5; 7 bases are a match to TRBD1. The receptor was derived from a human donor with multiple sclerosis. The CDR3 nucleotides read TGTGCCTGGGGAGACAGGGATCAGCCCCAGCATTTT. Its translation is CAWGDRDQPQHF.